The source of this T cell receptor (beta chain) is a study of control samples from healthy donors and cancer patients. V was cut by 1 base and J by 8 bases, with 12 bases left in between. The CDR3 is 14 residues long. Germline CDR1 is LGHNA and CDR2 is YSLEER. This clone appeared a few times. The repertoire was sequenced with immunoSEQ multiplex PCR; TCRdb's copy has only in-frame clones and lacks some. The repertoire holds roughly 120,000 clones, with roughly 90% as singletons. This TCR derives from a man aged 45-65 years in good health. The sample taken for sequencing was blood. V usage is TRBV4-3 and J usage is TRBJ1-5; tentatively, D is TRBD1 (5 bases). This chain's CDR3 is CASSQGEGAEPQHF. CDR3 nucleotides: TGCGCCAGCAGCCAAGGGGAAGGGGCTGAGCCCCAGCATTTT.